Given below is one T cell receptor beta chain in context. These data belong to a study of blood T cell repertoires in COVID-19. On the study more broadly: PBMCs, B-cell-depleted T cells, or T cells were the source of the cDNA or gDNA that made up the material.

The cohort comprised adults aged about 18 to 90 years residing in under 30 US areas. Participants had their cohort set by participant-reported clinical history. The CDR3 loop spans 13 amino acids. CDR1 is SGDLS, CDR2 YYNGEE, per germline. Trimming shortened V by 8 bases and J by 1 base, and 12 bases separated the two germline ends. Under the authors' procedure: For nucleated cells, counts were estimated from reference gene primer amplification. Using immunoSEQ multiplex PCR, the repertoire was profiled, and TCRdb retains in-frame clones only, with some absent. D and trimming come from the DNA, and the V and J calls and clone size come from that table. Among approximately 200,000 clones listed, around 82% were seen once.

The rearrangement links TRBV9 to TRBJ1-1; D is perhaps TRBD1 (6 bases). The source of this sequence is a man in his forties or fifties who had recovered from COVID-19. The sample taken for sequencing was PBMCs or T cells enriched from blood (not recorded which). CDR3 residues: CASSTGKNTEAFF. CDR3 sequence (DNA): TGTGCCAGTTCGACAGGAAAGAACACTGAAGCTTTCTTT.